The source of this T cell receptor (beta chain) is a study of shared clonotypes between healthy human individuals. Sequencing was performed with immunoSEQ multiplex PCR; in TCRdb, only in-frame clones are kept and a portion is missing. Of 2 million or so clones in the sample, 95% are singletons; the top ten hold roughly 0.13%. CDR3 length: 12 residues. The V and J ends lost 10 bases and 4 bases respectively, with 13 bases between them. Germline-derived CDR1 and CDR2 are ENHRY and SYGVKD. The J gene is TRBJ1-2, the V gene TRBV10-3; D might be TRBD1 (6 bases). What was sequenced was naive CD4+ T cells sorted from blood. Described subset: CD45RA+ positively selected. The receptor was derived from a man aged 18 to 29 in good health. The DNA of the CDR3 is TGTGCCACGAAGGACAGTTCCTATGGCTACACCTTC. It specifies CATKDSSYGYTF.